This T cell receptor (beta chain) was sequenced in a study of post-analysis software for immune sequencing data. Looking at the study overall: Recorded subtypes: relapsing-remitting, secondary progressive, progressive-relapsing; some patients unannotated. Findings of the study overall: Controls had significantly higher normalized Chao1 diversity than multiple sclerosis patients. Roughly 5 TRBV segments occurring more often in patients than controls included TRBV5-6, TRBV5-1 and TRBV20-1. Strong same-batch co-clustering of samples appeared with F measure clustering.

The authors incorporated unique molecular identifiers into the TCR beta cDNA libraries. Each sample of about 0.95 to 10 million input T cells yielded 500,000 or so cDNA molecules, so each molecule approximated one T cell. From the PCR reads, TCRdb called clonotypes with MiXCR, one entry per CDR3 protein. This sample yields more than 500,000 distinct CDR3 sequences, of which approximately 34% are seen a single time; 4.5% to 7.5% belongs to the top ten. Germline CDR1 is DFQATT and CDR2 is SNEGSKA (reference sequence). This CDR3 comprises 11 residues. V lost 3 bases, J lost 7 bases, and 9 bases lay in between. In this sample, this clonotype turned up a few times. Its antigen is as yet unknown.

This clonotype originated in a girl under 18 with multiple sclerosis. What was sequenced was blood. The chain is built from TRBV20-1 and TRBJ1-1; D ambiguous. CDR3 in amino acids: CSARQQIEAFF. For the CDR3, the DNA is TGCAGTGCTAGGCAACAGATTGAAGCTTTCTTT.